This TCR beta chain was identified during a study of shared clonotypes between healthy human individuals. Study-wide results and caveats: Non-shared clonotypes had lower generation probabilities than those shared by all four donors.

For this clone: The antigen is unknown.

TCRdb keeps only in-frame clones here, not all; method: immunoSEQ multiplex PCR. The profile covers about 2.2 million clones, with around 93% appearing a single time and about 1.5% taken by the ten largest. Trimming removed 4 bases at V and 3 bases at J, with 10 bases between. From germline, CDR1 is GTSNPN and CDR2 SVGIG (reference sequence). This CDR3 has 12 amino acids. Selected positively for CCR7 and CD45RO-negative, naive CD8 cells excluded terminally differentiated effector memory CD45RA+ cells. The donors, all of them Caucasian adults, lived in Nashville, Tennessee. Sequenced sample: naive CD8+ T cells from PBMCs. The rearrangement uses TRBV30 and TRBJ2-7; D unclear. The clonotype comes from a man aged 18-30 years in good health. Some clones in this sample may be carry-over from other donors' samples. For the CDR3, the DNA is TGTGCCTGGACCGTCCTAATCTACGAGCAGTACTTC. Encoded protein: CAWTVLIYEQYF. Using reference TRBV30 and TRBJ2-7 for the parts outside the CDR3, the full variable domain is SQTIHQWPATLVQPVGSPLSLECTVEGTSNPNLYWYRQAAGRGLQLLFYSVGIGQISSEVPQNLSASRPQDRQFILSSKKLLLSDSGFYLCAWTVLIYEQYFGPGTRLTVT.